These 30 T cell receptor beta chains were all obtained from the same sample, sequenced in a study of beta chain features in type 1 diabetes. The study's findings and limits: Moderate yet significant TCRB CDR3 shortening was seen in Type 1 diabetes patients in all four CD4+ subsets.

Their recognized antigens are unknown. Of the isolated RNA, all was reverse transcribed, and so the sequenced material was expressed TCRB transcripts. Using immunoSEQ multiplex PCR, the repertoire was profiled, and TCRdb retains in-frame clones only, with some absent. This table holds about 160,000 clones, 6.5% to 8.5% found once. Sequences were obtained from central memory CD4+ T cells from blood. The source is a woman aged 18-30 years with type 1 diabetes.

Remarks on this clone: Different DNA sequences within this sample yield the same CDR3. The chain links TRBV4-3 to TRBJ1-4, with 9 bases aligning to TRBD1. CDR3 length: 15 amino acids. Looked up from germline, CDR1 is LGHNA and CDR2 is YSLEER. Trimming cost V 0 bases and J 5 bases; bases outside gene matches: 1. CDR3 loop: CASSQEGTGNEKLFF. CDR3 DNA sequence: TGCGCCAGCAGCCAAGAAGGGACAGGGAATGAAAAACTGTTTTTT.

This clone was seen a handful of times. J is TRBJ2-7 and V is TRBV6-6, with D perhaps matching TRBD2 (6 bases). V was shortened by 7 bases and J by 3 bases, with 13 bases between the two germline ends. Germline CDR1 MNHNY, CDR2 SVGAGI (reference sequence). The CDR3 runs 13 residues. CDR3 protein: CASTTNGGYEQYF. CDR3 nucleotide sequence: TGTGCCAGCACCACTAACGGGGGCTACGAGCAGTACTTC.

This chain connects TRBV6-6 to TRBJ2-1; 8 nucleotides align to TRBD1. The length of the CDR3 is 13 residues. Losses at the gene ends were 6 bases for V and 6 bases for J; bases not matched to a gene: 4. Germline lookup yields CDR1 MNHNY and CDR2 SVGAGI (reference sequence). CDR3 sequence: CASSKGQVNEQFF. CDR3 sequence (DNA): TGTGCCAGCAGCAAGGGACAGGTCAATGAGCAGTTCTTC.

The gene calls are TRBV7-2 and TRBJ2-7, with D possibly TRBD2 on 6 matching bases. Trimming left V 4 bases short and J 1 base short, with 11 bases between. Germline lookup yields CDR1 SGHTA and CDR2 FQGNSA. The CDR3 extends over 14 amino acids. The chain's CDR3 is CASSSTGLSYEQYF. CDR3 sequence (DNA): TGTGCCAGCAGCTCGACGGGACTGTCCTACGAGCAGTACTTC.

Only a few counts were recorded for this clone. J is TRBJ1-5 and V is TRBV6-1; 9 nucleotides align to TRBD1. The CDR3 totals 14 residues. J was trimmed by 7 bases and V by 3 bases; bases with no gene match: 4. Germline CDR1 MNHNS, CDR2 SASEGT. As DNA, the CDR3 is TGTGCCAGCAGTGAGGGACAGGGATTGCAGCCCCAGCATTTT. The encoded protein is CASSEGQGLQPQHF.

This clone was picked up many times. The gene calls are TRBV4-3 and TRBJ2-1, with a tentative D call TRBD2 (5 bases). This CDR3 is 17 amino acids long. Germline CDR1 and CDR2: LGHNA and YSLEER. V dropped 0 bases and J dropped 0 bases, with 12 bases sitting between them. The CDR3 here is CASSQDAGKSSYNEQFF. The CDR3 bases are TGCGCCAGCAGCCAAGACGCCGGGAAGAGCTCCTACAATGAGCAGTTCTTC.

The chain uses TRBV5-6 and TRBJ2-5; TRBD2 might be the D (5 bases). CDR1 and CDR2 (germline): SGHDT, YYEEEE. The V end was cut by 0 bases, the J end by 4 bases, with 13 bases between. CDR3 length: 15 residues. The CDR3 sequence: CASSLVALAGETQYF. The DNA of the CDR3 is TGTGCCAGCAGCTTGGTCGCCCTAGCCGGAGAGACCCAGTACTTC.

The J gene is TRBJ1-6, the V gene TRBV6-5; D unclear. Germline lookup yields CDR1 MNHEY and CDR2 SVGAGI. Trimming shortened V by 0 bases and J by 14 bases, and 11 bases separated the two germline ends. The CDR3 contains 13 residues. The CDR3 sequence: CASSYSGDRTLHF. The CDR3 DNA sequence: TGTGCCAGCAGTTACTCGGGCGATAGGACCCTCCACTTT.

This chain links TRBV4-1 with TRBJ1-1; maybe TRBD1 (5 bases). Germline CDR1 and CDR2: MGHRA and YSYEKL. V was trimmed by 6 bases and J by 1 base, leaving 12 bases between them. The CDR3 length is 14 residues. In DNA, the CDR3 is TGCGCCAGCAGATCTACTACAGGGAACACTGAAGCTTTCTTT. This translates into CASRSTTGNTEAFF.

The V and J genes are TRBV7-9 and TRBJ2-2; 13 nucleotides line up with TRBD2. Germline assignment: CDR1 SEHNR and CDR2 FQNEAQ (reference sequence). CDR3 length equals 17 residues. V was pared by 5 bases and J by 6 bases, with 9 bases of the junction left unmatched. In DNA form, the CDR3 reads TGTGCCAGCAGCAGTTGGACTAGCGGGAGTAGAGCCGGGGAGCTGTTTTTT. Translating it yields CASSSWTSGSRAGELFF.

The CDR3 region has the DNA TGTGCCAGCAGCTTGGTTGCGCAGGGAACCTACGAGCAGTACTTC. Amino acids: CASSLVAQGTYEQYF. The rearrangement joins TRBV4-2 to TRBJ2-7; maybe TRBD1 (5 bases). V lost 5 bases and J lost 2, with 16 bases in between. In germline, CDR1 is LGHNA, CDR2 YNFKEQ. This CDR3 contains 15 residues.

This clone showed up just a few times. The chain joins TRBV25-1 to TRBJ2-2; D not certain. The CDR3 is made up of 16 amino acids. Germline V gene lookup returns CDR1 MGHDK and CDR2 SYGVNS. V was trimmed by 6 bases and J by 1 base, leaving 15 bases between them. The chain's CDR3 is CASRDTTDWNTGELFF. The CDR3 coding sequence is TGTGCCAGCAGGGATACCACAGATTGGAACACCGGGGAGCTGTTTTTT.

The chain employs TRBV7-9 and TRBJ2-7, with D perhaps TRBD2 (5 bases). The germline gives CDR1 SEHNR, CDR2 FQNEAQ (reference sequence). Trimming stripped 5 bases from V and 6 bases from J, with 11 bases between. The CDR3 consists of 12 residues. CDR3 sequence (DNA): TGTGCCAGCAGCCCTTGGACTTTCGAGCAGTACTTC. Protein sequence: CASSPWTFEQYF.

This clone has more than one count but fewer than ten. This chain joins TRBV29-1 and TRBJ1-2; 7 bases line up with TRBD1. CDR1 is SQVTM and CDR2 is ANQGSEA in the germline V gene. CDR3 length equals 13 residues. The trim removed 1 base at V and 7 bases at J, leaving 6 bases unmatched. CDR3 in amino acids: CSVEGGQLGGYTF. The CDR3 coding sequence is TGCAGCGTTGAAGGGGGACAGTTGGGTGGCTACACCTTC.

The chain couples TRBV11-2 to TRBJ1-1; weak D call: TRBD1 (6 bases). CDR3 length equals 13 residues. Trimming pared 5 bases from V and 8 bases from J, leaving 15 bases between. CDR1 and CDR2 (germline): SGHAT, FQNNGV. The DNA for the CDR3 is TGTGCCAGCAGCCTACGCCGTCAGGGGGAAGCTTTCTTT. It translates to CASSLRRQGEAFF.

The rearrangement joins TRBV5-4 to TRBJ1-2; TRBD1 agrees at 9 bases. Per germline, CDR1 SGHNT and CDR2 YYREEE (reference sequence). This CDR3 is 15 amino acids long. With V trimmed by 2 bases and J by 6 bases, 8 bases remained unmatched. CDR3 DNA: TGTGCCAGCAGCTTAGCCGGGACAGGGTTACATGGCTACACCTTC. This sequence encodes CASSLAGTGLHGYTF.

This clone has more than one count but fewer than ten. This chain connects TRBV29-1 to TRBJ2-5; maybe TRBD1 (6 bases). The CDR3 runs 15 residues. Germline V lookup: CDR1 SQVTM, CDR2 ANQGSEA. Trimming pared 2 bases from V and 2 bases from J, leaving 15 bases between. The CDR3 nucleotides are TGCAGCGTTGAATCGGGTGTGGGGGCTCAAGAGACCCAGTACTTC. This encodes CSVESGVGAQETQYF.

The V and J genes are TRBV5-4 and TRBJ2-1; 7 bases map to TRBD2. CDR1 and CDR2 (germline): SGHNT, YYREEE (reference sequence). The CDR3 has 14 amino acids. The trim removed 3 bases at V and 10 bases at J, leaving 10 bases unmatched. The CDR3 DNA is TGTGCCAGCAGCTCCGGGACTAACCTCGAGGAGCAGTTCTTC. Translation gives CASSSGTNLEEQFF.

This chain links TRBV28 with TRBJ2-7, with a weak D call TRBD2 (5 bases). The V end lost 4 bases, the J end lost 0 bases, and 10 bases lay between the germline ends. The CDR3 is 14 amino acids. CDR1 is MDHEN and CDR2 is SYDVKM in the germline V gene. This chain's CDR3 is CASSYPADSYEQYF. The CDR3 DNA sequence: TGTGCCAGCAGTTATCCAGCGGACTCCTACGAGCAGTACTTC. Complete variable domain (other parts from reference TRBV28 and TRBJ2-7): DVKVTQSSRYLVKRTGEKVFLECVQDMDHENMFWYRQDPGLGLRLIYFSYDVKMKEKGDIPEGYSVSREKKERFSLILESASTNQTSMYLCASSYPADSYEQYFGPGTRLTVT.

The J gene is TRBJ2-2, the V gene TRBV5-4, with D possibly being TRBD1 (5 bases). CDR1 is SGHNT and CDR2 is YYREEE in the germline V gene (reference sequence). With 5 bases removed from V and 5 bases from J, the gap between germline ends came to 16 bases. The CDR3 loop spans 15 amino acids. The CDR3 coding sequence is TGTGCCAGCAGACCAGGTGCAGGGCGGACCGGGGAGCTGTTTTTT. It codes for CASRPGAGRTGELFF.

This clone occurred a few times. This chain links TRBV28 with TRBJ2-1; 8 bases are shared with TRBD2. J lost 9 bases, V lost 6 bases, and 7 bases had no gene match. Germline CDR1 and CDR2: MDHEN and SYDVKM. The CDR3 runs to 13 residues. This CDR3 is CASRGGLDGEQFF. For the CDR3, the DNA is TGTGCCAGCAGGGGGGGACTAGATGGTGAGCAGTTCTTC.

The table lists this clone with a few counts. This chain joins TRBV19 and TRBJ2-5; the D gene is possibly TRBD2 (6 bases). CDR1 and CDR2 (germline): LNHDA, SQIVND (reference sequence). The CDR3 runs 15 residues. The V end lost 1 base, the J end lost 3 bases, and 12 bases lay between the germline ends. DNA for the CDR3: TGTGCCAGTAGTATAGGCTTGCGACTAGAAGAGACCCAGTACTTC. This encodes CASSIGLRLEETQYF.

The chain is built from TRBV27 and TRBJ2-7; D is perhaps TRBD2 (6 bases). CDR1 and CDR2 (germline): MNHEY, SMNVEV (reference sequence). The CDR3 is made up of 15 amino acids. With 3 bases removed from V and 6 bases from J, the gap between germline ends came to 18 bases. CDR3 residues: CASSLTWDLNGEQYF. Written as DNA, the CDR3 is TGTGCCAGCAGTTTGACTTGGGACTTAAATGGCGAGCAGTACTTC.

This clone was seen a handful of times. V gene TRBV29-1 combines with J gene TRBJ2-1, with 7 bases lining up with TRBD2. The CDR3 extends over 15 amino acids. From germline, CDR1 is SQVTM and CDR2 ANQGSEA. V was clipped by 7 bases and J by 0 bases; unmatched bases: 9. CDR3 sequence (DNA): TGCAGCGCCCCAGGCGGCGGGAGCTCCTACAATGAGCAGTTCTTC. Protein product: CSAPGGGSSYNEQFF.

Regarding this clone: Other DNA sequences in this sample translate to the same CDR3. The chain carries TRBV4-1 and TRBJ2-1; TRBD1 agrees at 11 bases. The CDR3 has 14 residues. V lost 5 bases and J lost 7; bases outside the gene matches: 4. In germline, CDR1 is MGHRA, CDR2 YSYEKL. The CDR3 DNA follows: TGCGCCAGCAGCAGGGGACAGGGGGTAAATGAGCAGTTCTTC. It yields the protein CASSRGQGVNEQFF.

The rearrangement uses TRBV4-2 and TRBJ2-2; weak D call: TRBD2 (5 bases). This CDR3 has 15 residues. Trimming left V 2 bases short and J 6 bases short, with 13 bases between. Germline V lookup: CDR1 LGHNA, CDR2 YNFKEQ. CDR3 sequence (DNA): TGTGCCAGCAGCCAAAGGACGAGCGGCGCCGGGGAGCTGTTTTTT. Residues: CASSQRTSGAGELFF.

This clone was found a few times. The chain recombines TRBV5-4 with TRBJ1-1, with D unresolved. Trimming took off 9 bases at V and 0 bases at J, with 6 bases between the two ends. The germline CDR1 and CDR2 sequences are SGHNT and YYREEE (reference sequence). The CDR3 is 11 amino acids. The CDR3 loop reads CATTMNTEAFF. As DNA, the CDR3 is TGTGCCACAACAATGAACACTGAAGCTTTCTTT.

CDR3 residues: CASSLGLNYGYTF. For the CDR3, the DNA is TGTGCCAGCAGCCTGGGGCTTAACTATGGCTACACCTTC. This rearrangement joins TRBV7-8 to TRBJ1-2; tentatively, D is TRBD1 (5 bases). CDR3 length equals 13 residues. CDR1 and CDR2 (germline): SGHVS, FQNEAQ. The V end was cut by 5 bases, the J end by 1 base, with 8 bases between.

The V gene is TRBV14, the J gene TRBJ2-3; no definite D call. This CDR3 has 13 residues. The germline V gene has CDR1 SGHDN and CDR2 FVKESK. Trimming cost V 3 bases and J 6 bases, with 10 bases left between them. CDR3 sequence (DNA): TGTGCCAGCAGCCAGAGTCTTGTTGATACGCAGTATTTT. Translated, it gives CASSQSLVDTQYF.

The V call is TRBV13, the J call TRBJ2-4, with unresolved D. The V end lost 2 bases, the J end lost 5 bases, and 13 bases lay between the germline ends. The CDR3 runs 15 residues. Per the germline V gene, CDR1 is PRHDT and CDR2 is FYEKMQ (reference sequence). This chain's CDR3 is CASSLPTSGQNIQYF. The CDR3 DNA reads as TGTGCCAGCAGCTTACCCACGTCAGGTCAAAACATTCAGTACTTC.